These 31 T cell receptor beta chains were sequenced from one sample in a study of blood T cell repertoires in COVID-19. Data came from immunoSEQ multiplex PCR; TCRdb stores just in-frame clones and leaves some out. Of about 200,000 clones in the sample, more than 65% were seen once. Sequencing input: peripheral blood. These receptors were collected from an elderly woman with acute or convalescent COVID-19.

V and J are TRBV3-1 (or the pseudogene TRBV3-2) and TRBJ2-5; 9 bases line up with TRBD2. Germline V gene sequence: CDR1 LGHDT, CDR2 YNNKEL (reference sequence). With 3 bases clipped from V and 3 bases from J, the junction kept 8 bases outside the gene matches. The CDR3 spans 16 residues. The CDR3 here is CASSHHQGGGEETQYF. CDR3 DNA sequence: TGTGCCAGCAGCCACCACCAGGGCGGGGGGGAAGAGACCCAGTACTTC.

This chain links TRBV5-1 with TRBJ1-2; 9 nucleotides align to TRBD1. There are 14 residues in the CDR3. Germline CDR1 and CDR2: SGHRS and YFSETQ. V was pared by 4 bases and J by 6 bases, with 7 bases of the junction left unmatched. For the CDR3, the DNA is TGCGCCAGCAGCCCCGGGACAGGGTTCCATGGCTACACCTTC. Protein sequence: CASSPGTGFHGYTF.

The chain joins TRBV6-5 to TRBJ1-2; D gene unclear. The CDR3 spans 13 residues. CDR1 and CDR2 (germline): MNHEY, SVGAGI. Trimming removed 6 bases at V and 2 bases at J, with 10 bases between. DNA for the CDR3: TGTGCCAGCAGAAGAGGTACAAACTATGGCTACACCTTC. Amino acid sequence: CASRRGTNYGYTF.

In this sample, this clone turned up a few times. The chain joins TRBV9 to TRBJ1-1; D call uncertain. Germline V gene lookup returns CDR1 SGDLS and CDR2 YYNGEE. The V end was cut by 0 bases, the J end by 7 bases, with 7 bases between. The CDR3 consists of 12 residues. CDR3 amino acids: CASSVVGNEAFF. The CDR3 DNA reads TGTGCCAGCAGCGTAGTGGGCAATGAAGCTTTCTTT.

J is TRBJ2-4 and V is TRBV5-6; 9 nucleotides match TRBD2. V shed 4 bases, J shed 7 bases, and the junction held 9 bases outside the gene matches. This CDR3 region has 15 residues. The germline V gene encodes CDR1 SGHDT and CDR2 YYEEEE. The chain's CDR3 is CASSLAGGPSNIQYF. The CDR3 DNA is TGTGCCAGCAGCCTGGCGGGAGGGCCTTCTAACATTCAGTACTTC.

CDR3: CASSPRTSGGSDTQYF. Here the CDR3 DNA reads TGCGCCAGCAGCCCTAGGACTAGCGGGGGATCAGATACGCAGTATTTT. The rearrangement links TRBV5-1 to TRBJ2-3; 13 bases agree with TRBD2. CDR3 length: 16 amino acids. V shed 4 bases and J 4 bases; nucleotides not matched to a gene: 6. Germline V gene sequence: CDR1 SGHRS, CDR2 YFSETQ.

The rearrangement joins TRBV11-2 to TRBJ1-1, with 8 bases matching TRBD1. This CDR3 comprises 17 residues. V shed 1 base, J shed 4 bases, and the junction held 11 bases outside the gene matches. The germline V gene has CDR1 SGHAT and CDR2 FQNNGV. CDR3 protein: CASSLGARDRLITEAFF. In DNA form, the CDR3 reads TGTGCCAGCAGCTTAGGAGCCCGGGACAGGTTGATCACTGAAGCTTTCTTT. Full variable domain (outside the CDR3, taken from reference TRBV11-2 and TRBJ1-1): EAGVAQSPRYKIIEKRQSVAFWCNPISGHATLYWYQQILGQGPKLLIQFQNNGVVDDSQLPKDRFSAERLKGVDSTLKIQPAKLEDSAVYLCASSLGARDRLITEAFFGQGTRLTVV.

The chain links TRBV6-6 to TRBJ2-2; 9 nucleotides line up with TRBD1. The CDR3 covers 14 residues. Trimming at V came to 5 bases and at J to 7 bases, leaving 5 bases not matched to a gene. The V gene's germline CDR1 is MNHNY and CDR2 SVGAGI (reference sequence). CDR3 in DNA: TGTGCCAGCAGTGGGGACAGGGAAGGCGGGGAGCTGTTTTTT. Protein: CASSGDREGGELFF.

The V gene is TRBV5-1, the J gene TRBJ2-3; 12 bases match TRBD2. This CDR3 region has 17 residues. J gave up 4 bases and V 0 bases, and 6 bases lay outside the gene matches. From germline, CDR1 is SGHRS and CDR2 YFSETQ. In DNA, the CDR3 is TGCGCCAGCAGCTTGGGGACTAGCGGGGACTCCTCAGATACGCAGTATTTT. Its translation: CASSLGTSGDSSDTQYF.

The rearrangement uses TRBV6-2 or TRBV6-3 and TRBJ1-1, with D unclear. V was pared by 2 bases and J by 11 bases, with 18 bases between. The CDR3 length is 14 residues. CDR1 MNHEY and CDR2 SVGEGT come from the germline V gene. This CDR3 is CASSYPSRQWRAFF. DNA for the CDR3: TGTGCCAGCAGTTACCCCAGCCGCCAGTGGAGGGCTTTCTTT.

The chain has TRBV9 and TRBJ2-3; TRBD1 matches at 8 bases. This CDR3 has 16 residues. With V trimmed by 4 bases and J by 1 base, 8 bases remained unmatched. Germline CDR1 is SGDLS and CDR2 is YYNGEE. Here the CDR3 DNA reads TGTGCCAGCAGCCCTCAAAGGGGACAGGGCACAGATACGCAGTATTTT. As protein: CASSPQRGQGTDTQYF.

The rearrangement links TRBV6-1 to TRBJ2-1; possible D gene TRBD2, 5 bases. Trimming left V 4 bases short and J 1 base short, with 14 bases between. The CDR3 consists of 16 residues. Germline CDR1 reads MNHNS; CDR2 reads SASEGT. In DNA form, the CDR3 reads TGTGCCAGCAGTGCCAGTGTAGCGAGATCCTACAATGAGCAGTTCTTC. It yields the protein CASSASVARSYNEQFF.

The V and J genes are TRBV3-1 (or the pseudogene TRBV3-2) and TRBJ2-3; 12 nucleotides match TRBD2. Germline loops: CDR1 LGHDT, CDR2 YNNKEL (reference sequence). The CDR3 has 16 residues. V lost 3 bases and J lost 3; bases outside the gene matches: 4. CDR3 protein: CASSQTGTSGTDTQYF. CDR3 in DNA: TGTGCCAGCAGCCAGACGGGGACTAGCGGGACAGATACGCAGTATTTT.

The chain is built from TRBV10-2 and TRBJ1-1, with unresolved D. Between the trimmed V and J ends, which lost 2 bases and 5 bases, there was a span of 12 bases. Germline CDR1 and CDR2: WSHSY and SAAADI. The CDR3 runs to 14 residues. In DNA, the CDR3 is TGCGCCAGCAGTGAGATCGGGGTTAGGACTGAAGCTTTCTTT. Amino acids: CASSEIGVRTEAFF.

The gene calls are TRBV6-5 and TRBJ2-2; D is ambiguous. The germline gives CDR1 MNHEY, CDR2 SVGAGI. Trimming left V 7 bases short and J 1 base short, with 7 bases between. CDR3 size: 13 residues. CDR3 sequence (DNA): TGTGCCAGCATAAGCTGGAACACCGGGGAGCTGTTTTTT. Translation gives CASISWNTGELFF.

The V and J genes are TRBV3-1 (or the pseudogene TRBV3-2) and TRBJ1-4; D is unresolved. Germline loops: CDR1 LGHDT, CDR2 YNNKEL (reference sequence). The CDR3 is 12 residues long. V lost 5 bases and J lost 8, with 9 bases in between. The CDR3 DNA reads TGTGCCAGCAGCAACGATCGGGAAAAACTGTTTTTT. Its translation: CASSNDREKLFF.

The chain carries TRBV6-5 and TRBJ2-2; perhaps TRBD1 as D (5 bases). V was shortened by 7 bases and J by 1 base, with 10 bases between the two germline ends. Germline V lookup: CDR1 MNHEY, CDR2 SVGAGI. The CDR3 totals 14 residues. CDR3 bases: TGTGCCAGCACCTGGCAGGGGAACACCGGGGAGCTGTTTTTT. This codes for CASTWQGNTGELFF.

The CDR3 DNA reads TGTGCCAGCAGCTTTATTGCGTCGGAGACCCAGTACTTC. This codes for CASSFIASETQYF. V usage is TRBV5-6 and J usage is TRBJ2-5, with D hard to call. The CDR3 spans 13 residues. Germline assignment: CDR1 SGHDT and CDR2 YYEEEE. V was pared by 2 bases and J by 5 bases, with 10 bases between.

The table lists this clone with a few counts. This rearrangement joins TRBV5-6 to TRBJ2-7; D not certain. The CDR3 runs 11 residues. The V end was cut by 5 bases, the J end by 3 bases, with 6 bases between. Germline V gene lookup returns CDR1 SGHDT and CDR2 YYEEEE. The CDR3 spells CASSLGYEQYF. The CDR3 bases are TGTGCCAGCAGTCTCGGCTACGAGCAGTACTTC.

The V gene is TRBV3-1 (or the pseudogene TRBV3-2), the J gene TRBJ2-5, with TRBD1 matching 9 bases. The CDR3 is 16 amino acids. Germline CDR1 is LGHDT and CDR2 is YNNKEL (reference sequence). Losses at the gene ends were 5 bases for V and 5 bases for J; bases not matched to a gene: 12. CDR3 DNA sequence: TGTGCCAGCAGCTTCGGGACAGGGATCATGGCGGAGACCCAGTACTTC. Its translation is CASSFGTGIMAETQYF.

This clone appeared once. DNA for the CDR3: TGTGCCAGCAGCCTAAGCTCGCAGGGGGCCTATGGCTACACCTTC. Translated: CASSLSSQGAYGYTF. The chain is built from TRBV2 and TRBJ1-2, with 8 nucleotides matching TRBD1. The V gene end was trimmed by 6 bases and the J gene end by 4 bases; junction bases not matched to a gene: 10. The CDR3 totals 15 residues. In germline, CDR1 is SNHLY, CDR2 FYNNEI.

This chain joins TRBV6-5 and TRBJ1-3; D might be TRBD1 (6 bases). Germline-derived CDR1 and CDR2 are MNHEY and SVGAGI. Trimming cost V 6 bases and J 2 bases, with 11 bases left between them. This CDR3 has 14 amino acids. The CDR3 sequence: CASRRGTAGNTIYF. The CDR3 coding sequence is TGTGCCAGCAGGAGGGGGACGGCTGGAAACACCATATATTTT.

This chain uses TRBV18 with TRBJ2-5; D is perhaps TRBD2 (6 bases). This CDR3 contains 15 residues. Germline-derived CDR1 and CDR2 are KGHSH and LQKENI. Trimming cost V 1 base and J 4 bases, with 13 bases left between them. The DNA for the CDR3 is TGTGCCAGCTCACCACGGACGGGAGTTGGAGAGACCCAGTACTTC. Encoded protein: CASSPRTGVGETQYF.

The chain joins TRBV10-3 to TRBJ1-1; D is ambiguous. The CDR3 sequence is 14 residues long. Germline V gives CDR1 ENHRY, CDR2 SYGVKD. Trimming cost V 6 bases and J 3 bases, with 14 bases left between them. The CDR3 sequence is CAIRGPGDHTEAFF. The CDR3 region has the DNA TGTGCCATCAGAGGACCGGGAGACCACACTGAAGCTTTCTTT.

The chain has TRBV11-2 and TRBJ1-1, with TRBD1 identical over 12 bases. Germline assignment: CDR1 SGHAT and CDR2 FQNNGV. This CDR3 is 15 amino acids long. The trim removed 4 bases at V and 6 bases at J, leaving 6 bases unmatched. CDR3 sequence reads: CASSSWDRGRPEAFF. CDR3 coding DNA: TGTGCCAGCAGCTCCTGGGACAGGGGGCGGCCTGAAGCTTTCTTT.

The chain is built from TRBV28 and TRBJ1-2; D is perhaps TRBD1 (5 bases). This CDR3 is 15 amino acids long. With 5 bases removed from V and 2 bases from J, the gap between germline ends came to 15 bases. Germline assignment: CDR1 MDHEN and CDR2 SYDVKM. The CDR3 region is CASSPAGPGNYGYTF. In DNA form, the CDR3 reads TGTGCCAGCAGTCCAGCGGGGCCAGGCAACTATGGCTACACCTTC.

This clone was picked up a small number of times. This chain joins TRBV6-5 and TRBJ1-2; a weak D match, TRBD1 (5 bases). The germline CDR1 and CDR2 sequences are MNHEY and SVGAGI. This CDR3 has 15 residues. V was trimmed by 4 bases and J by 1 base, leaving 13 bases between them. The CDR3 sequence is CASSLGGTLNYGYTF. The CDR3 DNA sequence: TGTGCCAGCAGTTTGGGGGGGACCCTTAACTATGGCTACACCTTC.

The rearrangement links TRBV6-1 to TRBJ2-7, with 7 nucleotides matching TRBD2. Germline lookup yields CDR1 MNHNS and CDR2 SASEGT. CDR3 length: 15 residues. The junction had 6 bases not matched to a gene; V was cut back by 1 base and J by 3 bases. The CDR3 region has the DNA TGTGCCAGCAGTGAAGGGGCTAGCGGCCTCTACGAGCAGTACTTC. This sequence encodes CASSEGASGLYEQYF.

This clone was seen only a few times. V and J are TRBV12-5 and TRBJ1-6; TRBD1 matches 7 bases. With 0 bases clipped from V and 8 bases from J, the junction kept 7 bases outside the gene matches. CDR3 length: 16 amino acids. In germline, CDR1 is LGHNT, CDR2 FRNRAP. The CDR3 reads CASGLVPPDRDSPLHF. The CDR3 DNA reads TGTGCTAGTGGTTTGGTACCACCCGACAGGGATTCACCCCTCCACTTT.

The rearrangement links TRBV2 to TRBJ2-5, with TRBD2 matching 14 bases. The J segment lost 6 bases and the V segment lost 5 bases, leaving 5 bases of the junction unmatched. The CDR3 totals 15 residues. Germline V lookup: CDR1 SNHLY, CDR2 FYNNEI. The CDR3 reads CASSWTSGRSQTQYF. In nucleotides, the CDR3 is TGTGCCAGCAGTTGGACTAGCGGGAGGTCGCAGACCCAGTACTTC. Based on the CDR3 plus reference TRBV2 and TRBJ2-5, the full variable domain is EPEVTQTPSHQVTQMGQEVILRCVPISNHLYFYWYRQILGQKVEFLVSFYNNEISEKSEIFDDQFSVERPDGSNFTLKIRSTKLEDSAMYFCASSWTSGRSQTQYFGPGTRLLVL.

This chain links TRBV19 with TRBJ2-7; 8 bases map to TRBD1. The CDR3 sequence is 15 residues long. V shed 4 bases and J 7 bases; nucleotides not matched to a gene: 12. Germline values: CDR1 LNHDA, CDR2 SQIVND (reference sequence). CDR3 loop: CASSTLRDRSDEQYF. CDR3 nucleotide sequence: TGTGCCAGTAGTACACTTCGGGACAGGTCGGATGAGCAGTACTTC.